The 5 T cell receptor beta chains in this list originate from one sample, sequenced in a study of CD8 T cells in ankylosing spondylitis. One entry per CDR3 protein, called by TCRdb with MiXCR from the 5' RACE reads. Here the sample spans under 300,000 distinct CDR3 sequences, about 11% being singletons. The material sequenced was blood, either unsorted or a sorted T cell fraction (not recorded which). These receptors originate from a male donor with ankylosing spondylitis or in good health (not recorded which).

This clonotype was counted many times. The genes are TRBV6-6 and TRBJ2-3; D call uncertain. Deletions cut 5 bases from V and 0 bases from J, with 12 bases between. CDR1 MNHNY and CDR2 SVGAGI come from the germline V gene (reference sequence). This CDR3 has 15 amino acids. This CDR3 is CASSTPSGSTDTQYF. CDR3 DNA sequence: TGTGCCAGCAGTACACCCTCGGGTAGCACAGATACGCAGTATTTT.

This clonotype was detected ten times or more. The chain links TRBV29-1 to TRBJ2-2; 9 nucleotides line up with TRBD1. Looked up from germline, CDR1 is SQVTM and CDR2 is ANQGSEA. Trimming cost V 1 base and J 6 bases; bases outside gene matches: 6. The CDR3 runs to 15 residues. The CDR3 spells CSVEGGDRVAGELFF. CDR3 in DNA: TGCAGCGTTGAAGGGGGGGACAGGGTTGCCGGGGAGCTGTTTTTT.

This clonotype was picked up many times. The chain recombines TRBV29-1 with TRBJ2-7, with D perhaps TRBD1 (6 bases). CDR1 is SQVTM and CDR2 is ANQGSEA in the germline V gene. This CDR3 comprises 13 residues. Trimming took off 4 bases at V and 0 bases at J, with 10 bases between the two ends. The CDR3: CSVGGGSSYEQYF. The CDR3 bases are TGCAGCGTTGGAGGGGGTAGCTCCTACGAGCAGTACTTC.

This clonotype was seen a handful of times. The junction departs from germline at one end; a sequencing error may be responsible. The rearrangement links TRBV12-3 or TRBV12-4 to TRBJ2-3; TRBD2 agrees at 9 bases. This CDR3 region has 12 residues. CDR3 protein: CASSYNLREGDF. In DNA form, the CDR3 reads TGTGCCAGCAGCTACAATCTGCGGGAGGGCGATTTT.

This clonotype was counted a few times. J is TRBJ1-2 and V is TRBV7-9; 8 bases line up with TRBD1. The CDR3 sequence is 12 residues long. V lost 4 bases to trimming and J lost 8 bases; unmatched junction nucleotides: 3. Germline V lookup: CDR1 SEHNR, CDR2 FQNEAQ (reference sequence). This CDR3 reads CASSWDRRGYTF. CDR3 DNA sequence: TGTGCCAGCAGCTGGGACAGGAGGGGCTACACCTTC.